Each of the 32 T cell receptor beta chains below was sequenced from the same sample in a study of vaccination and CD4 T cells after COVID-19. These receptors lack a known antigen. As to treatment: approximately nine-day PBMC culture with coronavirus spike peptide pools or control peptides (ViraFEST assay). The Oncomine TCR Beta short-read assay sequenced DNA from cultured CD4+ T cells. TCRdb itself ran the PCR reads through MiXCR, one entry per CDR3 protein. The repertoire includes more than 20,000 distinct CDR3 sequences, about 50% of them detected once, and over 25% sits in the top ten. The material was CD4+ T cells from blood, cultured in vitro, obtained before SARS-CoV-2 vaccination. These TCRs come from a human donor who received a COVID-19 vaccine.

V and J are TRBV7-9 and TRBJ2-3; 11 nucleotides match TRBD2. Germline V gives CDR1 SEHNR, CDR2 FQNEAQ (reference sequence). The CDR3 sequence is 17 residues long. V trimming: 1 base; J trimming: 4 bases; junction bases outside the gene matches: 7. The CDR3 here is CASSLVSGGAGADTQYF. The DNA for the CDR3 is TGTGCCAGCAGCTTAGTTAGCGGGGGGGCCGGAGCAGATACGCAGTATTTT.

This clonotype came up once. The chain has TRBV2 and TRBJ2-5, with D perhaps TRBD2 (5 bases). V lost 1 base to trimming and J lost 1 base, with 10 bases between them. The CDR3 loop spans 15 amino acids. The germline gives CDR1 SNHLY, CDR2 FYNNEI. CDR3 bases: TGTGCCAGCAGTGAAGGCCTAGCCATCCAAGAGACCCAGTACTTC. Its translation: CASSEGLAIQETQYF.

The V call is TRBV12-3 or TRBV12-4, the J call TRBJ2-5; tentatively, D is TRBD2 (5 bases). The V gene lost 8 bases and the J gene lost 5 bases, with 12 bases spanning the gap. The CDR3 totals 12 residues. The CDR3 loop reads CASRDGVETQYF. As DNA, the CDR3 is TGTGCCAGCCGTGACGGGGTGGAGACCCAGTACTTC.

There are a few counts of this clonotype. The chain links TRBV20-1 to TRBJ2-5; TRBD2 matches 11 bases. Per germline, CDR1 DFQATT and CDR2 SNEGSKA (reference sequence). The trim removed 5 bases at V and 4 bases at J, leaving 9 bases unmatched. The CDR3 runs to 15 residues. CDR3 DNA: TGCAGTGCTCGGTTAGCGGGGGGGCCACGAGAGACCCAGTACTTC. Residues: CSARLAGGPRETQYF.

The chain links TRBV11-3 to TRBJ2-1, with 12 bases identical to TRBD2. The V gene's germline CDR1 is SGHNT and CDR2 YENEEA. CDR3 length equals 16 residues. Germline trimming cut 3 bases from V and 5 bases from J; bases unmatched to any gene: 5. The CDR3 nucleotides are TGTGCCAGCAGCTTGTCACTAGCGGGGGGCCACAATGAGCAGTTCTTC. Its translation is CASSLSLAGGHNEQFF.

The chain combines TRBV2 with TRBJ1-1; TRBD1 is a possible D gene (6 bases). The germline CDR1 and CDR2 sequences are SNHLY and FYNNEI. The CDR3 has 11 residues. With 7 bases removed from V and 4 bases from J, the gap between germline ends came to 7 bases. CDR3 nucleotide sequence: TGTGCCAGCAAGGGGGGCACTGAAGCTTTCTTT. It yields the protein CASKGGTEAFF.

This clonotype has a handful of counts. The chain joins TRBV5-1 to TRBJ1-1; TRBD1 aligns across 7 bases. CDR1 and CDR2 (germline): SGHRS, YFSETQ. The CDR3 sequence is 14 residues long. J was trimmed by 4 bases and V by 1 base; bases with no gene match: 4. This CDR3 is CASSLQGERTEAFF. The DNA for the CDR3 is TGCGCCAGCAGCTTGCAGGGGGAGCGCACTGAAGCTTTCTTT. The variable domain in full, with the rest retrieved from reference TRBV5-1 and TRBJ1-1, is KAGVTQTPRYLIKTRGQQVTLSCSPISGHRSVSWYQQTPGQGLQFLFEYFSETQRNKGNFPGRFSGRQFSNSRSEMNVSTLELGDSALYLCASSLQGERTEAFFGQGTRLTVV.

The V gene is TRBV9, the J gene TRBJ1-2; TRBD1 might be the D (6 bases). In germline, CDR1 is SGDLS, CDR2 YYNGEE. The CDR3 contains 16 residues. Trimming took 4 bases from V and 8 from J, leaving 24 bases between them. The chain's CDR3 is CASSSVSQGSWAGYTF. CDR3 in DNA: TGTGCCAGCAGCAGCGTCTCACAGGGCAGTTGGGCCGGCTACACCTTC.

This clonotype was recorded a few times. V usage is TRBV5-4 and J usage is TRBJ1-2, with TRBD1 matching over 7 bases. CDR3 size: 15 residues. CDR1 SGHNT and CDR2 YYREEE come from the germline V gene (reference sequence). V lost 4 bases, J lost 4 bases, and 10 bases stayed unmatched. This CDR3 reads CASSQGQLGVYGYTF. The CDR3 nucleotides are TGTGCCAGCAGCCAGGGACAGCTTGGGGTCTATGGCTACACCTTC. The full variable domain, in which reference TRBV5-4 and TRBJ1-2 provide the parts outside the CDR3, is ETGVTQSPTHLIKTRGQQVTLRCSSQSGHNTVSWYQQALGQGPQFIFQYYREEENGRGNFPPRFSGLQFPNYSSELNVNALELDDSALYLCASSQGQLGVYGYTFGSGTRLTVV.

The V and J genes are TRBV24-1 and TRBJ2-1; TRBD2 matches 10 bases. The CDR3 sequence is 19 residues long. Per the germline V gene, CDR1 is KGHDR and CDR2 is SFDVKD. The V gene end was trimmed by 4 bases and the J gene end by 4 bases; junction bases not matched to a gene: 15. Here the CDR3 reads CATSDPIRGSGGAYNEQFF. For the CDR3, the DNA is TGTGCCACCAGTGACCCGATAAGGGGGAGCGGGGGGGCTTACAATGAGCAGTTCTTC.

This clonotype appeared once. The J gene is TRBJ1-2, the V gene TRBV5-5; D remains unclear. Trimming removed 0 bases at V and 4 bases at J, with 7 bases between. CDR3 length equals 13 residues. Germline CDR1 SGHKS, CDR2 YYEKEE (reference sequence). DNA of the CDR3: TGTGCCAGCAGCTTGGTGGGCAGCTATGGCTACACCTTC. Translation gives CASSLVGSYGYTF.

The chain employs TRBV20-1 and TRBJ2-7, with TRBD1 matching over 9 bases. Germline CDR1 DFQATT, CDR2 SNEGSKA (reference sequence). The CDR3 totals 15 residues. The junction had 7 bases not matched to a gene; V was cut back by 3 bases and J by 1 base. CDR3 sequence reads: CSASQPGQGSYEQYF. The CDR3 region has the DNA TGCAGTGCTAGCCAACCGGGACAGGGTTCCTACGAGCAGTACTTC.

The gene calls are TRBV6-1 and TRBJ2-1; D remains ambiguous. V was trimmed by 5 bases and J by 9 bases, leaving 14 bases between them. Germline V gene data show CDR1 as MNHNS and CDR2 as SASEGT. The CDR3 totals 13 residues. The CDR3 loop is CASSTASFREQFF. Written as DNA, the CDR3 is TGTGCCAGCAGTACGGCTAGTTTCCGTGAGCAGTTCTTC.

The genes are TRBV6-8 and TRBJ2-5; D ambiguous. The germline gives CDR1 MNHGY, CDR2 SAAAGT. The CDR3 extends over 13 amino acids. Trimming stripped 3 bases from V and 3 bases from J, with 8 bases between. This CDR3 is CASSYDSKETQYF. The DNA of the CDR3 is TGTGCCAGCAGTTATGATTCCAAAGAGACCCAGTACTTC.

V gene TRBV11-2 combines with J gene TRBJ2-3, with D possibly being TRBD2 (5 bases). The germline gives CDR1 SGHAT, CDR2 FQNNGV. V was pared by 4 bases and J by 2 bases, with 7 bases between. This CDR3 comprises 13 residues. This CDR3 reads CASSYGVTDTQYF. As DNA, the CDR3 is TGTGCCAGCAGCTACGGGGTCACAGATACGCAGTATTTT.

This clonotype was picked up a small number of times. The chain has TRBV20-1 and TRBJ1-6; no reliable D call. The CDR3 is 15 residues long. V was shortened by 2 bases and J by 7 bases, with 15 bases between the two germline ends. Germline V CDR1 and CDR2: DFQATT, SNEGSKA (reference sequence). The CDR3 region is CSARSVGRMNSPLHF. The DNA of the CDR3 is TGCAGTGCTAGATCTGTCGGGAGGATGAATTCACCCCTCCACTTT.

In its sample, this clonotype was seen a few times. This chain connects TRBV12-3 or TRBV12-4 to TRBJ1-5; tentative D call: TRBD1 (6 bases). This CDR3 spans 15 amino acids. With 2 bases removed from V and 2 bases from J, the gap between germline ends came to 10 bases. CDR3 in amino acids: CASSLRGTGNQPQHF. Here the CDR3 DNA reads TGTGCCAGCAGTTTAAGGGGGACGGGCAATCAGCCCCAGCATTTT.

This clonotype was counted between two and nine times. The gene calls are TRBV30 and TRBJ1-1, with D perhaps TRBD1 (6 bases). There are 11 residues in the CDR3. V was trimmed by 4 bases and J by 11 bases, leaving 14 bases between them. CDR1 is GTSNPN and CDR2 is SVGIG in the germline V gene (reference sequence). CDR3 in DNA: TGTGCCTGGAACCACAGGGTGGGTGCTTTCTTT. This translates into CAWNHRVGAFF.

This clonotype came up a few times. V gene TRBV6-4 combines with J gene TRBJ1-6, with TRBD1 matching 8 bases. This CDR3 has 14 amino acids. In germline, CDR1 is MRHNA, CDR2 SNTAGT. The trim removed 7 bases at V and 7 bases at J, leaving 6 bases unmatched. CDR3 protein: CASIKTGENSPLHF. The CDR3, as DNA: TGTGCCAGCATTAAGACAGGGGAAAATTCACCCCTCCACTTT.

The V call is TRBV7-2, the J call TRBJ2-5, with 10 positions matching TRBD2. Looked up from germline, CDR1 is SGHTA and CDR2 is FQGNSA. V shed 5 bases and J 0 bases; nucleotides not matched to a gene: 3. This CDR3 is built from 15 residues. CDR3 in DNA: TGTGCCAGCAGCCCAACTAGCGGGAACCAAGAGACCCAGTACTTC. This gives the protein CASSPTSGNQETQYF.

In DNA form, the CDR3 reads TGTGCCAGCAGTTACGGGGCGACTAGCTCCTATAATTCACCCCTCCACTTT. This codes for CASSYGATSSYNSPLHF. The chain joins TRBV6-5 to TRBJ1-6; TRBD1 might be the D (5 bases). The CDR3 spans 17 residues. CDR1 MNHEY and CDR2 SVGAGI come from the germline V gene. V dropped 2 bases and J dropped 0 bases, with 11 bases sitting between them.

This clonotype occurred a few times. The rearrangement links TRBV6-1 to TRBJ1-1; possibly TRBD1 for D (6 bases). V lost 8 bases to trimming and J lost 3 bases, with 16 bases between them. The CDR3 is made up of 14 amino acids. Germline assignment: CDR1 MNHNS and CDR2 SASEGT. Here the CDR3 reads CASGRQVEDTEAFF. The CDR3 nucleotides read TGTGCCAGCGGTAGACAGGTAGAGGACACTGAAGCTTTCTTT.

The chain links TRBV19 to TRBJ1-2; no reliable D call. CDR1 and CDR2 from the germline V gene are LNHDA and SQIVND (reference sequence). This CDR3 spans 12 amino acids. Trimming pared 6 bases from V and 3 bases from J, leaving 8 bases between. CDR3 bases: TGTGCCAGTAGAACAGTCTACTATGGCTACACCTTC. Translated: CASRTVYYGYTF.

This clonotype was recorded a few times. The CDR3 region has the DNA TGTGCCACCAGTGATGCCGGGACGGGGACCTACGAGCAGTACTTC. Translating it yields CATSDAGTGTYEQYF. The rearrangement uses TRBV24-1 and TRBJ2-7; tentatively, D is TRBD1 or TRBD2 (5 bases each). CDR1 is KGHDR and CDR2 is SFDVKD in the germline V gene. The CDR3 consists of 15 residues. V was trimmed by 3 bases and J by 2 bases, leaving 13 bases between them.

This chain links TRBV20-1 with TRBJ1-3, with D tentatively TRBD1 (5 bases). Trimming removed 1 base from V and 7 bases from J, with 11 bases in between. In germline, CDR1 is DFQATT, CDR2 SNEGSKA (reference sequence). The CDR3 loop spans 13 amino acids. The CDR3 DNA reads TGCAGTGCTAGAGGAACAGGCCAGAACACCATATATTTT. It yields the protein CSARGTGQNTIYF.

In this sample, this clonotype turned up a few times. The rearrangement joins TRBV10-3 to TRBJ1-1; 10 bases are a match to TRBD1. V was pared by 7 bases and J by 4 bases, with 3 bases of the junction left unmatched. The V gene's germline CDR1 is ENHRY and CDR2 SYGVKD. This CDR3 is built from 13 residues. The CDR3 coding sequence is TGTGCCATCAAAGACAGGGGGCGCACTGAAGCTTTCTTT. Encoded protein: CAIKDRGRTEAFF.

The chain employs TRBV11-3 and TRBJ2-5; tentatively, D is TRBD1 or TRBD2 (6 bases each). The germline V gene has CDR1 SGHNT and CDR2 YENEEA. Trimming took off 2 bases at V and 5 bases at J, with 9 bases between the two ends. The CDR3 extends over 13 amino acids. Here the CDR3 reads CASSLLGGETQYF. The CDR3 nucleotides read TGTGCCAGCAGCTTACTAGGGGGGGAGACCCAGTACTTC.

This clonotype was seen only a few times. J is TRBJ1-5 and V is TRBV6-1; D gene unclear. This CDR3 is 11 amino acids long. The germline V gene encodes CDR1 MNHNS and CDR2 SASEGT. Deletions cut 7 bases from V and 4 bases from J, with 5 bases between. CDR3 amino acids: CASITNQPQHF. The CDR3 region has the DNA TGTGCCAGCATTACGAATCAGCCCCAGCATTTT.

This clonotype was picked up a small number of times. CDR3 in amino acids: CASTIWGANQPQHF. For the CDR3, the DNA is TGTGCCAGTACCATCTGGGGGGCGAATCAGCCCCAGCATTTT. V gene TRBV19 combines with J gene TRBJ1-5; tentatively, D is TRBD1 (6 bases). Germline loops: CDR1 LNHDA, CDR2 SQIVND (reference sequence). The CDR3 extends over 14 amino acids. The V gene lost 7 bases and the J gene lost 4 bases, with 14 bases spanning the gap.

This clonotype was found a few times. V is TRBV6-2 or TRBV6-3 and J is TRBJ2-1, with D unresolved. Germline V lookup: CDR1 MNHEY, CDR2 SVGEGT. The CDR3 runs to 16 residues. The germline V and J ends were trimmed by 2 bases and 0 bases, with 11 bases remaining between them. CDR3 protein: CASSYPRSRSYNEQFF. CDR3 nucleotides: TGTGCCAGCAGTTACCCGAGAAGTCGCTCCTACAATGAGCAGTTCTTC.

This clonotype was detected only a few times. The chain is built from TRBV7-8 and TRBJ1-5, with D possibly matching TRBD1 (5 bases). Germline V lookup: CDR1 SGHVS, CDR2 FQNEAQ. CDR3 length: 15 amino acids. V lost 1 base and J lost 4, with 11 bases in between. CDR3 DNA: TGTGCCAGCAGCTTAGGGCCAGGGAGGAATCAGCCCCAGCATTTT. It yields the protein CASSLGPGRNQPQHF. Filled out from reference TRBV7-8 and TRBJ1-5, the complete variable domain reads GAGVSQSPRYKVAKRGQDVALRCDPISGHVSLFWYQQALGQGPEFLTYFQNEAQLDKSGLPSDRFFAERPEGSVSTLKIQRTQQEDSAVYLCASSLGPGRNQPQHFGDGTRLSIL.

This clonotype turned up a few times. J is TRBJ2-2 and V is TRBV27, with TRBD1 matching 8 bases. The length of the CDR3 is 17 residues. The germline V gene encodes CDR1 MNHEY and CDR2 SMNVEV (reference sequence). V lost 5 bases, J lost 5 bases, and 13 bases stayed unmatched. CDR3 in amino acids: CASSLIWTGRWTGELFF. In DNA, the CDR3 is TGTGCCAGCAGTCTTATTTGGACAGGGCGTTGGACCGGGGAGCTGTTTTTT.